Following are 5 T cell receptor beta chains from one sample sequenced in a study of cytomegalovirus exposure and HLA in healthy donors. Vbeta (60) and Jbeta (13) primers were used in the PCR. Method: immunoSEQ multiplex PCR; TCRdb's copy keeps in-frame clones and lacks some. The table has 95,000 to 150,000 clones, roughly 80% seen once. Source material: PBMCs. Every receptor here comes from a female donor in good health and CMV-seropositive.

The chain couples TRBV2 to TRBJ2-7; maybe TRBD1 (5 bases). The V gene's germline CDR1 is SNHLY and CDR2 FYNNEI. The V gene lost 2 bases and the J gene lost 5 bases, with 16 bases spanning the gap. This CDR3 is built from 15 residues. For the CDR3, the DNA is TGTGCCAGCAGTGAACCCCGTGGGCAGGGCGACGAGCAGTACTTC. Protein: CASSEPRGQGDEQYF.

V is TRBV9 and J is TRBJ2-3; 15 nucleotides match TRBD2. Per germline, CDR1 SGDLS and CDR2 YYNGEE. V lost 4 bases to trimming and J lost 2 bases; unmatched junction nucleotides: 11. The CDR3 covers 19 residues. CDR3 loop: CASSHPGTSGGPNTDTQYF. The CDR3 nucleotides are TGTGCCAGCAGCCATCCTGGGACTAGCGGGGGGCCCAACACAGATACGCAGTATTTT.

The rearrangement uses TRBV18 and TRBJ1-4, with 7 bases lining up with TRBD1. J lost 3 bases, V lost 3 bases, and 10 bases had no gene match. The CDR3 is 17 residues long. Germline CDR1 reads KGHSH; CDR2 reads LQKENI. CDR3 nucleotides: TGTGCCAGCTCACCGCAGACCCGGGACAGATCTAATGAAAAACTGTTTTTT. As protein: CASSPQTRDRSNEKLFF.

This chain joins TRBV29-1 and TRBJ1-2; tentatively, D is TRBD1 (6 bases). From germline, CDR1 is SQVTM and CDR2 ANQGSEA. Trimming took 6 bases from V and 4 from J, leaving 9 bases between them. CDR3 length equals 11 residues. CDR3 coding DNA: TGCAGCGTACAAGGGGGCTATGGCTACACCTTC. This sequence encodes CSVQGGYGYTF.

The chain employs TRBV6-5 and TRBJ1-4; tentatively, D is TRBD1 (6 bases). The CDR3 runs to 14 residues. Germline V gives CDR1 MNHEY, CDR2 SVGAGI. V was shortened by 0 bases and J by 7 bases, with 9 bases between the two germline ends. CDR3 sequence (DNA): TGTGCCAGCAGTTACTCGGGGGCACCTGAAAAACTGTTTTTT. Protein product: CASSYSGAPEKLFF.